This entry describes one T cell receptor beta chain. The data stem from a study of control samples from healthy donors and cancer patients. Some clones are missing from TCRdb's copy, which holds only in-frame ones; the method was immunoSEQ multiplex PCR. The repertoire consists of approximately 83,000 clones, with about 92% occurring once and the leading ten covering about 1.5%. V lost 0 bases and J 4 bases, leaving 9 bases between the germline ends. Germline V gene sequence: CDR1 LGHDT, CDR2 YNNKEL (reference sequence). This CDR3 spans 14 amino acids. Sequenced material: blood. This clonotype originated in a woman aged 25-40 years in good health. The V call is TRBV3-1 (or the pseudogene TRBV3-2), the J call TRBJ1-1; D is ambiguous. The CDR3 DNA follows: TGTGCCAGCAGCCAAGATCGAGGAGTCACTGAAGCTTTCTTT. Encoded protein: CASSQDRGVTEAFF.